Each of the 28 T cell receptor beta chains below was sequenced from the same sample in a study of OX40 agonist ivuxolimab in advanced cancers. TCRdb keeps only in-frame clones here, not all; method: immunoSEQ multiplex PCR. The table records roughly 48,000 clones, 85% of them present only once. The sequences come from CD4+ or CD8+ T cells sorted from blood, collected in a trial of the OX40 agonist ivuxolimab. These TCRs come from an adult with an advanced solid tumor such as melanoma, head and neck, liver or kidney cancer.

This clone was observed a single time. The chain joins TRBV28 to TRBJ1-5, with a possible D match to TRBD1 (6 bases). Germline values: CDR1 MDHEN, CDR2 SYDVKM. Trimming shortened V by 6 bases and J by 3 bases, and 15 bases separated the two germline ends. The CDR3 length is 15 residues. The CDR3 DNA reads as TGTGCCAGCAGGTCCGAGACAGGTAACAATCAGCCCCAGCATTTT. Translated: CASRSETGNNQPQHF.

The rearrangement uses TRBV7-9 and TRBJ2-7; maybe TRBD2 (5 bases). The CDR3 spans 14 residues. Germline CDR1 SEHNR, CDR2 FQNEAQ (reference sequence). V was trimmed by 7 bases and J by 3 bases, leaving 16 bases between them. The CDR3 spells CASTMDSRNYEQYF. In DNA form, the CDR3 reads TGTGCCAGCACCATGGACTCCCGGAACTACGAGCAGTACTTC. Drawing the rest from reference TRBV7-9 and TRBJ2-7, the complete variable domain is DTGVSQNPRHKITKRGQNVTFRCDPISEHNRLYWYRQTLGQGPEFLTYFQNEAQLEKSRLLSDRFSAERPKGSFSTLEIQRTEQGDSAMYLCASTMDSRNYEQYFGPGTRLTVT.

The chain combines TRBV18 with TRBJ2-7; no definite D call. V was shortened by 3 bases and J by 2 bases, with 2 bases between the two germline ends. This CDR3 contains 11 residues. The V gene's germline CDR1 is KGHSH and CDR2 LQKENI. CDR3 sequence (DNA): TGTGCCAGCTCACCGACCTACGAGCAGTACTTC. Protein product: CASSPTYEQYF.

The chain employs TRBV28 and TRBJ1-4; D remains unclear. The CDR3 sequence is 18 residues long. Trimming left V 5 bases short and J 8 bases short, with 27 bases between. Looked up from germline, CDR1 is MDHEN and CDR2 is SYDVKM. In DNA, the CDR3 is TGTGCCAGCAGTCTACGACCGGGGTTCCCCACCGAGCGGGAAAAACTGTTTTTT. Its protein is CASSLRPGFPTEREKLFF.

The chain employs TRBV19 and TRBJ2-7; D perhaps matches TRBD1 (6 bases). The CDR3 contains 13 residues. V shed 10 bases and J shed 0 bases, with 13 bases lying between them. Germline V CDR1 and CDR2: LNHDA, SQIVND (reference sequence). The CDR3 spells CATSDRSSYEQYF. In nucleotides, the CDR3 is TGTGCCACCTCCGACAGGAGCTCCTACGAGCAGTACTTC. The variable domain in full, with the rest retrieved from reference TRBV19 and TRBJ2-7, is DGGITQSPKYLFRKEGQNVTLSCEQNLNHDAMYWYRQDPGQGLRLIYYSQIVNDFQKGDIAEGYSVSREKKESFPLTVTSAQKNPTAFYLCATSDRSSYEQYFGPGTRLTVT.

This clone came up a few times. The sample holds other DNA sequences that translate to the same CDR3. The chain uses TRBV30 and TRBJ1-3; D gene unclear. Germline assignment: CDR1 GTSNPN and CDR2 SVGIG (reference sequence). The CDR3 loop spans 11 amino acids. V lost 0 bases and J lost 7, with 4 bases in between. The CDR3 spells CAWSVGNTIYF. The DNA for the CDR3 is TGTGCCTGGAGTGTAGGGAACACCATATATTTT.

The chain carries TRBV6-5 and TRBJ2-7; unclear D gene. The CDR3 totals 11 residues. Trimming took 5 bases from V and 8 from J, leaving 10 bases between them. Germline V CDR1 and CDR2: MNHEY, SVGAGI. CDR3 sequence: CASSDTGQQYF. In DNA, the CDR3 is TGTGCCAGCAGTGACACCGGACAGCAGTACTTC.

CDR3 sequence: CASSETRVASYEQYF. CDR3 DNA sequence: TGTGCCAGCAGTGAAACGCGGGTGGCGAGCTACGAGCAGTACTTC. This chain uses TRBV2 with TRBJ2-7, with D possibly TRBD2 on 5 matching bases. This CDR3 has 15 residues. Per the germline V gene, CDR1 is SNHLY and CDR2 is FYNNEI. The V and J ends lost 2 bases and 3 bases respectively, with 14 bases between them.

J is TRBJ2-3 and V is TRBV7-9; D unresolved. This CDR3 contains 13 residues. V gave up 4 bases and J gave up 1 base, with 6 bases separating them. The germline gives CDR1 SEHNR, CDR2 FQNEAQ (reference sequence). CDR3 sequence reads: CASSSVGTDTQYF. The CDR3, as DNA: TGTGCCAGCAGCTCGGTGGGCACAGATACGCAGTATTTT. Drawing the rest from reference TRBV7-9 and TRBJ2-3, the complete variable domain is DTGVSQNPRHKITKRGQNVTFRCDPISEHNRLYWYRQTLGQGPEFLTYFQNEAQLEKSRLLSDRFSAERPKGSFSTLEIQRTEQGDSAMYLCASSSVGTDTQYFGPGTRLTVL.

This clone came up a few times. V gene TRBV10-3 combines with J gene TRBJ2-1, with 14 bases identical to TRBD2. This CDR3 has 15 residues. Germline CDR1 ENHRY, CDR2 SYGVKD. V lost 4 bases, J lost 7 bases, and 3 bases stayed unmatched. The CDR3 sequence is CAISGGLAGVNEQFF. CDR3 sequence (DNA): TGTGCCATCAGTGGGGGACTAGCGGGAGTGAATGAGCAGTTCTTC.

This clone was seen a single time. The V call is TRBV21-1, the J call TRBJ1-1. TRBV21-1 is given as a pseudogene. This CDR3 is built from 17 residues. The CDR3, as DNA: TGTGCCAGCGTGATCCAAAGAGCGGGGGTTAATAACACTGAAGCTTTCTTT. Translation gives CASVIQRAGVNNTEAFF.

This chain links TRBV28 with TRBJ2-2; 9 nucleotides line up with TRBD2. The trim removed 8 bases at V and 1 base at J, leaving 2 bases unmatched. CDR3 length: 14 amino acids. Germline CDR1 reads MDHEN; CDR2 reads SYDVKM. DNA of the CDR3: TGTGCCAGCGGCGGGGGGGAGAACACCGGGGAGCTGTTTTTT. Translated: CASGGGENTGELFF.

This clone appeared once. CDR3 amino acids: CASSAGLAGGPAFF. DNA of the CDR3: TGTGCCAGCAGTGCCGGACTAGCGGGAGGGCCGGCGTTCTTC. V gene TRBV2 combines with J gene TRBJ2-1, with 15 bases matching TRBD2. This CDR3 spans 14 amino acids. The V and J ends lost 4 bases and 15 bases, in that order; junction bases with no gene match: 7. Germline CDR1 and CDR2: SNHLY and FYNNEI.

The chain recombines TRBV10-3 with TRBJ2-7; 7 positions agree with TRBD2. Losses at the gene ends were 6 bases for V and 2 bases for J; bases not matched to a gene: 7. CDR1 ENHRY and CDR2 SYGVKD come from the germline V gene. The CDR3 is 14 residues long. The CDR3 here is CAISVLSGAYEQYF. CDR3 in DNA: TGTGCCATCAGCGTCCTCAGCGGGGCCTACGAGCAGTACTTC.

This clone is deemed medium-sized. This rearrangement joins TRBV28 to TRBJ2-7, with 9 bases that match TRBD1. CDR1 is MDHEN, CDR2 SYDVKM, per germline. J lost 7 bases, V lost 5 bases, and 12 bases had no gene match. The CDR3 is made up of 15 amino acids. Here the CDR3 DNA reads TGTGCCAGCAGTCTCCCGGGACAGGGTTCGGGAGAGCAGTACTTC. Translation gives CASSLPGQGSGEQYF.

This clone was seen once. V gene TRBV7-9 combines with J gene TRBJ1-4; D unresolved. CDR3 length equals 12 residues. Trimming pared 6 bases from V and 8 bases from J, leaving 10 bases between. Germline V gives CDR1 SEHNR, CDR2 FQNEAQ (reference sequence). CDR3 DNA sequence: TGTGCCAGCAGTTCATACACCGAAAAACTGTTTTTT. Encoded protein: CASSSYTEKLFF. Based on the CDR3 plus reference TRBV7-9 and TRBJ1-4, the full variable domain is DTGVSQNPRHKITKRGQNVTFRCDPISEHNRLYWYRQTLGQGPEFLTYFQNEAQLEKSRLLSDRFSAERPKGSFSTLEIQRTEQGDSAMYLCASSSYTEKLFFGSGTQLSVL.

This rearrangement joins TRBV5-1 to TRBJ2-1; 7 positions match TRBD2. CDR1 is SGHRS and CDR2 is YFSETQ in the germline V gene. J gave up 3 bases and V 4 bases, and 13 bases lay outside the gene matches. CDR3 size: 17 residues. The CDR3 coding sequence is TGCGCCAGCAGCCCCCGCCTCGAGCGGGACTTCTACAATGAGCAGTTCTTC. This codes for CASSPRLERDFYNEQFF.

The CDR3 loop is CASRPQGNQPQHF. The CDR3, as DNA: TGTGCCAGCAGACCCCAGGGTAATCAGCCCCAGCATTTT. The chain has TRBV2 and TRBJ1-5; the D gene is possibly TRBD1 (5 bases). Germline CDR1 reads SNHLY; CDR2 reads FYNNEI. This CDR3 has 13 amino acids. Trimming left V 6 bases short and J 4 bases short, with 10 bases between.

This sequence joins TRBV19 and TRBJ2-2; perhaps D is TRBD1 or TRBD2 (5 bases each). The CDR3 length is 15 residues. The V and J ends lost 4 bases and 3 bases respectively, with 12 bases between them. Germline assignment: CDR1 LNHDA and CDR2 SQIVND (reference sequence). The CDR3 region is CASSTGTFYTGELFF. In DNA form, the CDR3 reads TGTGCCAGTAGTACCGGGACCTTTTACACCGGGGAGCTGTTTTTT.

The genes are TRBV9 and TRBJ2-5; D is perhaps TRBD2 (6 bases). Germline V lookup: CDR1 SGDLS, CDR2 YYNGEE. V lost 3 bases and J lost 0, with 9 bases in between. This CDR3 is 14 amino acids long. CDR3 DNA sequence: TGTGCCAGCAGCGGTGGGGGGTACCAAGAGACCCAGTACTTC. Translation gives CASSGGGYQETQYF.

The rearrangement joins TRBV6-6 to TRBJ2-2; unclear D gene. Trimming left V 7 bases short and J 3 bases short, with 3 bases between. In germline, CDR1 is MNHNY, CDR2 SVGAGI (reference sequence). The CDR3 spans 11 residues. This chain's CDR3 is CASIHTGELFF. CDR3 DNA sequence: TGTGCCAGCATCCACACCGGGGAGCTGTTTTTT.

This chain uses TRBV2 with TRBJ2-7; 7 positions agree with TRBD1. The CDR3 runs 14 residues. Germline V gives CDR1 SNHLY, CDR2 FYNNEI. After removal of 6 bases from V and 2 bases from J, the junction contained 7 bases not matched to a gene. CDR3 sequence: CASRTRTGPYEQYF. The CDR3 coding sequence is TGTGCCAGCAGGACCCGGACAGGCCCCTACGAGCAGTACTTC.

The V gene is TRBV6-5, the J gene TRBJ1-1, with D unresolved. V dropped 0 bases and J dropped 1 base, with 9 bases sitting between them. CDR1 MNHEY and CDR2 SVGAGI come from the germline V gene. The CDR3 extends over 15 amino acids. In DNA, the CDR3 is TGTGCCAGCAGTTACTCGACCCCAGGGAACACTGAAGCTTTCTTT. This gives the protein CASSYSTPGNTEAFF.

The chain recombines TRBV11-2 with TRBJ2-5, with a tentative D call TRBD2 (7 bases). The germline V and J ends were trimmed by 5 bases and 2 bases, with 21 bases remaining between them. The CDR3 covers 17 residues. Germline values: CDR1 SGHAT, CDR2 FQNNGV. The DNA for the CDR3 is TGTGCCAGCAGCGTTGGACGGGGGCTAGCGGAACAAGAGACCCAGTACTTC. Translation: CASSVGRGLAEQETQYF.

The V and J genes are TRBV6-5 and TRBJ1-2; 8 nucleotides match TRBD1. The CDR3 loop spans 14 amino acids. Germline CDR1 MNHEY, CDR2 SVGAGI. V trimming: 6 bases; J trimming: 4 bases; junction bases outside the gene matches: 7. CDR3 protein: CASRRGQGGYGYTF. The CDR3 DNA reads as TGTGCCAGCAGACGAGGACAGGGAGGCTATGGCTACACCTTC.

A few counts support this clone. The rearrangement links TRBV19 to TRBJ1-5; no reliable D call. Between the trimmed V and J ends, which lost 5 bases and 11 bases, there was a span of 19 bases. Germline V gene sequence: CDR1 LNHDA, CDR2 SQIVND (reference sequence). The CDR3 has 14 residues. The CDR3 reads CASSFPQMAPTQHF. CDR3 coding DNA: TGTGCCAGTAGTTTCCCCCAAATGGCGCCGACCCAGCATTTT. Using reference TRBV19 and TRBJ1-5 for the parts outside the CDR3, the full variable domain is DGGITQSPKYLFRKEGQNVTLSCEQNLNHDAMYWYRQDPGQGLRLIYYSQIVNDFQKGDIAEGYSVSREKKESFPLTVTSAQKNPTAFYLCASSFPQMAPTQHFGDGTRLSIL.

V is TRBV28 and J is TRBJ2-3; D ambiguous. The CDR3 is made up of 14 amino acids. The V gene lost 2 bases and the J gene lost 4 bases, with 10 bases spanning the gap. Germline CDR1 reads MDHEN; CDR2 reads SYDVKM. The CDR3 bases are TGTGCCAGCAGTTTAAGTGGGCATCCAGATACGCAGTATTTT. Its protein product is CASSLSGHPDTQYF.

J is TRBJ2-1 and V is TRBV2; 8 nucleotides line up with TRBD1. V shed 4 bases, J shed 5 bases, and the junction held 4 bases outside the gene matches. The CDR3 totals 14 residues. CDR1 SNHLY and CDR2 FYNNEI come from the germline V gene. The chain's CDR3 is CASSVQGANNEQFF. The CDR3 bases are TGTGCCAGCAGTGTTCAGGGGGCGAACAATGAGCAGTTCTTC.